The TCR beta chain under discussion was sequenced for a study of a mutant IDH1 vaccine in newly diagnosed glioma. Sample time point: baseline, week 1 (first vaccination visit). Treatment described: pre-vaccination baseline after standard-of-care therapy. On this clone itself: Distinct nucleotide sequences in the sample also encode this CDR3.

The CDR3 covers 15 residues. CDR1 and CDR2 (germline): SGDLS, YYNGEE. V dropped 0 bases and J dropped 1 base, with 11 bases sitting between them. Here immunoSEQ multiplex PCR was the method, and the copy in TCRdb shows in-frame clones only, minus some. The sample has 75,000 to 100,000 clones; 85% to 90% are singletons. The sample was PBMCs, taken from a glioma patient treated with radiotherapy, temozolomide or both. The sequence was obtained from a woman aged 45 to 65 with glioma. The rearrangement joins TRBV9 to TRBJ2-7; no reliable D call. CDR3 DNA: TGTGCCAGCAGCGTAGATCCCTCAGGATCCTACGAGCAGTACTTC. It codes for CASSVDPSGSYEQYF.